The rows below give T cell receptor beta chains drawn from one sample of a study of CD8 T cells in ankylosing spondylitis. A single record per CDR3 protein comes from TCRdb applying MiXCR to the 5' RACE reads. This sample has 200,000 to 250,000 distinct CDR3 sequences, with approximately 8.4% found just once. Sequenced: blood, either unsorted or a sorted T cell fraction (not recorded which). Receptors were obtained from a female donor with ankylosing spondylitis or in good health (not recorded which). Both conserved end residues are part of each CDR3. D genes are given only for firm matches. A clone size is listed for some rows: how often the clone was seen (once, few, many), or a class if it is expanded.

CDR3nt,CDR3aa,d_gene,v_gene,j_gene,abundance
TGTGCCAGCAACGGACTAGCGGGAATCTTCGAGCAGTACTTC,CASNGLAGIFEQYF,TRBD2,TRBV2,TRBJ2-7,many
TGTGCCAGCAGCGAGGTGGCCAGGGGAACAGATACGCAGTATTTT,CASSEVARGTDTQYF,.,TRBV7-9,TRBJ2-3,.
TGTGCATCCGGGACAGACAATAGCAATCAGCCCCAGCATTTT,CASGTDNSNQPQHF,TRBD1,TRBV30,TRBJ1-5,many
TGTGCCATCAGTGATGGGGGTTACGAGCAGTACTTC,CAISDGGYEQYF,.,TRBV10-3,TRBJ2-7,many
TGCAGCACTCAGGACGGACCCAATGAGCAGTTCTTC,CSTQDGPNEQFF,.,TRBV29-1,TRBJ2-1,many
TGTGCCAGCATCCGGGCGAGGAGGGACAATGAGCAGTTCTTC,CASIRARRDNEQFF,.,TRBV28,TRBJ2-1,few
TGTGCCAGCAGTTGGATAGCGGGAACCGGGGAGCTGTTTTTT,CASSWIAGTGELFF,TRBD2,TRBV6-2/TRBV6-3,TRBJ2-2,many
TGTGCCAGCAGCTTCTTTCACAGCGGGAGTCGGGGGAATGAGCAGTTCTTC,CASSFFHSGSRGNEQFF,TRBD2,TRBV7-2,TRBJ2-1,many
TGTGCCAGCAGCTTATCCCCCCGCGGGGACTATGGCTACACCTTC,CASSLSPRGDYGYTF,.,TRBV7-2,TRBJ1-2,many
TGCAGTGCTATCACCGGGACAGGGACGCGTAACGAGCAGTACTTC,CSAITGTGTRNEQYF,TRBD1,TRBV20-1,TRBJ2-7,many
TGTGCCAGCAGCCAACCCGGGACGGATTCCTCCGGGGAGCTGTTTTTT,CASSQPGTDSSGELFF,.,TRBV4-2,TRBJ2-2,many
TGTGCCAGCAGTGAATCTCGGCGGGGTAATGAGCAGTTCTTC,CASSESRRGNEQFF,.,TRBV6-1,TRBJ2-1,many
TGTGCCACCAGGGGACAGGAGAACACCGGGGAGCTGTTTTTT,CATRGQENTGELFF,TRBD1,TRBV15,TRBJ2-2,.
TGTGCCAGCAGTGCAGGGAATCAGCCCCAGCATTTT,CASSAGNQPQHF,.,TRBV25-1,TRBJ1-5,many
TGTGCCAGCAGCCGGGACAGAAATCAGCCCCAGCATTTT,CASSRDRNQPQHF,TRBD1,TRBV7-8,TRBJ1-5,many
TGTGCCAGCTCCCTCTGGGGTACTATTAGCGGGAGGTACGAGCAGTACTTC,CASSLWGTISGRYEQYF,TRBD2,TRBV6-2/TRBV6-3,TRBJ2-7,many
TGTGCCAGCAGCCCTGACACCTACGAGCAGTACTTC,CASSPDTYEQYF,.,TRBV12-3/TRBV12-4,TRBJ2-7,many
TGTGTCAGCAGCTTATCACCGCGGCTAAACACTGAAGCTTTCTTT,CVSSLSPRLNTEAFF,.,TRBV7-2,TRBJ1-1,many
TGCAGCGTTGAAGATGGGCAGGGGGCCGGGGAGCTGTTTTTT,CSVEDGQGAGELFF,TRBD1,TRBV29-1,TRBJ2-2,many
TGTGCCAGCAGTTACTCGCTTGGGGGGTTGGACACTGAAGCTTTCTTT,CASSYSLGGLDTEAFF,.,TRBV6-5,TRBJ1-1,many
TGTGCCAGCAGCCCCCATGGAAACCGCCCTGACAATGAGCAGTTCTTC,CASSPHGNRPDNEQFF,.,TRBV11-3,TRBJ2-1,many
TGTGCCAGCAGCCTACAAAGGAATGAGCAGTTCTTC,CASSLQRNEQFF,.,TRBV7-2,TRBJ2-1,many
TGTGCCAGCAGCTTAGCGATGGGGAATCAGCCCCAGCATTTT,CASSLAMGNQPQHF,.,TRBV7-9,TRBJ1-5,.
TGTGCCAGCTCAAGAGGGGCCTACTCCTCTGGAAACACCATATATTTT,CASSRGAYSSGNTIYF,.,TRBV6-1,TRBJ1-3,many
TGCGCCAGCTACGACAGGGGCTCCTACGAGCAGTACTTC,CASYDRGSYEQYF,TRBD1,TRBV5-1,TRBJ2-7,many
TGTGCCAGCAGCCCCGACGGTACACTTAATTCACCCCTCCACTTT,CASSPDGTLNSPLHF,.,TRBV6-1,TRBJ1-6,many
TGTGCCAGCAGCTTGCACCCGGGCGGACTAGCGGGACCGTACGAGCAGTACTTC,CASSLHPGGLAGPYEQYF,TRBD2,TRBV11-2,TRBJ2-7,.
TGCGCCAGCAAGTTGGGACAGGGCTACACCTTC,CASKLGQGYTF,TRBD1,TRBV5-1,TRBJ1-2,many
TGTGCCAGCAGCCCCGGATCCTACGAGCAGTGCTTC,CASSPGSYEQCF,.,TRBV5-5,TRBJ2-7,.
TGCAGTGCTAGACACCCAGCCTCGACTAACTTCTACGAGCAGTACTTC,CSARHPASTNFYEQYF,.,TRBV20-1,TRBJ2-7,many
TGTGCCACCCGCACGGCCTATGGCTACACCTTC,CATRTAYGYTF,.,TRBV6-2/TRBV6-3,TRBJ1-2,many
TGTGCCAGCCGAGAGGGGGGCACCCCTCTCGAGCAGTACTTC,CASREGGTPLEQYF,.,TRBV13,TRBJ2-7,many
TGTGCCAGCAGCTTGTATGGAGGAAGTAATGAAAAACTGTTTTTT,CASSLYGGSNEKLFF,.,TRBV5-4,TRBJ1-4,.
TGTGCCAGCAGCCCCAGCGGGAGCAGCGCAGATACGCAGTATTTT,CASSPSGSSADTQYF,TRBD2,TRBV12-3/TRBV12-4,TRBJ2-3,many
TGTGCCTGGATGACAGGAGTTACAGGCACTGAAGCTTTCTTT,CAWMTGVTGTEAFF,.,TRBV30,TRBJ1-1,many
TGCGCCAGCAGCTTGGACGGGGGAGTAGTCACAGATACGCAGTATTTT,CASSLDGGVVTDTQYF,.,TRBV5-1,TRBJ2-3,many
TGTGCCAGCAGCTTATCCCCCGGGGCCAATTCACCCCTCCACTTT,CASSLSPGANSPLHF,.,TRBV7-3,TRBJ1-6,many
TGTGCCACCAGCACCCCAAACCAGGTGGATGAGCAGTTCTTC,CATSTPNQVDEQFF,.,TRBV15,TRBJ2-1,many
TGCAGTGCGTACCCCGGGGGAGAGGAGACCCAGTACTTC,CSAYPGGEETQYF,.,TRBV20-1,TRBJ2-5,many
TGTGCCAGCTACCCGGCAGGAGTCTCCCCCAATGAGCAGTTCTTC,CASYPAGVSPNEQFF,.,TRBV6-2/TRBV6-3,TRBJ2-1,.
TGTGCCAACAGTCCGCAGTATGGGTCATGGGATGAGCAGTTCTTC,CANSPQYGSWDEQFF,.,TRBV25-1,TRBJ2-1,.
TGTGCCAGCATCAGACAGGGTCAAGTGACTGAAGCTTTCTTT,CASIRQGQVTEAFF,TRBD1,TRBV6-2/TRBV6-3,TRBJ1-1,many
TGTGCCAGCACTTTCCGGACCGGCGGGGGCACTGAAGCTTTCTTT,CASTFRTGGGTEAFF,.,TRBV6-6,TRBJ1-1,many
TGTGCCAGCAGCCCAATAGCTAGCGGCAATGAGCAGTTCTTC,CASSPIASGNEQFF,TRBD2,TRBV7-2,TRBJ2-1,.
TGCAGTGGGGAGCAGCCTAACTATGGCTACACCTTC,CSGEQPNYGYTF,.,TRBV20-1,TRBJ1-2,once